Following are 25 T cell receptor beta chains from one sample sequenced in a study of blood T cell repertoires in COVID-19. The protocol was immunoSEQ multiplex PCR, while the TCRdb copy is restricted to in-frame clones and leaves out a portion. The data contain roughly 410,000 clones, more than 70% of them singletons. Source material: peripheral blood. The receptors shown here come from a woman in her sixties with COVID-19, enrolled during active disease.

Details on this clone: Other DNA sequences of this sample code for an identical CDR3. The CDR3 sequence: CASSLVGGSTDTQYF. CDR3 in DNA: TGCGCCAGCAGCTTGGTGGGGGGAAGCACAGATACGCAGTATTTT. This chain links TRBV5-1 with TRBJ2-3; perhaps TRBD2 as D (6 bases). CDR1 and CDR2 (germline): SGHRS, YFSETQ. The CDR3 sequence is 15 residues long. Trimming removed 0 bases at V and 0 bases at J, with 8 bases between.

The rearrangement links TRBV4-1 to TRBJ2-2; D is ambiguous. V lost 2 bases and J lost 1, with 5 bases in between. The CDR3 sequence is 14 residues long. Germline V gene lookup returns CDR1 MGHRA and CDR2 YSYEKL. CDR3 nucleotide sequence: TGCGCCAGCAGCCAACTATTGAACACCGGGGAGCTGTTTTTT. Encoded protein: CASSQLLNTGELFF.

This chain joins TRBV7-2 and TRBJ2-5; 10 bases fit TRBD1. V lost 4 bases, J lost 4 bases, and 9 bases stayed unmatched. Germline V lookup: CDR1 SGHTA, CDR2 FQGNSA. This CDR3 spans 16 amino acids. The CDR3 sequence: CASSWRQGAPRETQYF. The CDR3 nucleotides read TGTGCCAGCAGCTGGAGACAGGGGGCGCCCCGAGAGACCCAGTACTTC.

The chain uses TRBV5-4 and TRBJ2-7, with D maybe TRBD2 (5 bases). V lost 0 bases to trimming and J lost 7 bases, with 8 bases between them. The CDR3 runs 12 residues. Looked up from germline, CDR1 is SGHNT and CDR2 is YYREEE (reference sequence). The CDR3 DNA is TGTGCCAGCAGCTTGGTTCGGGGAGAGCAGTACTTC. Translated: CASSLVRGEQYF. The full variable domain, completed using reference TRBV5-4 and TRBJ2-7, is ETGVTQSPTHLIKTRGQQVTLRCSSQSGHNTVSWYQQALGQGPQFIFQYYREEENGRGNFPPRFSGLQFPNYSSELNVNALELDDSALYLCASSLVRGEQYFGPGTRLTVT.

This clone was observed once. This chain links TRBV4-1 with TRBJ1-6; TRBD1 might be the D (5 bases). Trimming stripped 3 bases from V and 3 bases from J, with 12 bases between. Germline loops: CDR1 MGHRA, CDR2 YSYEKL. CDR3 length equals 16 residues. CDR3 loop: CASSHDSQFYNSPLHF. The CDR3 nucleotides are TGCGCCAGCAGCCACGACAGCCAATTCTATAATTCACCCCTCCACTTT.

The chain couples TRBV6-5 to TRBJ2-5; 9 nucleotides match TRBD2. The CDR3 has 15 amino acids. The V and J ends lost 8 bases and 1 base, in that order; junction bases with no gene match: 8. Germline V gene data show CDR1 as MNHEY and CDR2 as SVGAGI. CDR3 sequence (DNA): TGTGCCAGCTGGCCATTAGCGGGGGCCCAAGAGACCCAGTACTTC. Translation: CASWPLAGAQETQYF.

This clone was detected only a few times. V is TRBV7-9 and J is TRBJ2-1; TRBD2 agrees at 14 bases. From germline, CDR1 is SEHNR and CDR2 FQNEAQ (reference sequence). The CDR3 totals 16 residues. Trimming removed 5 bases from V and 9 bases from J; junction bases left unmatched: 9. The chain's CDR3 is CASSLQTSGGAGEQFF. The CDR3 DNA is TGTGCCAGCAGCCTCCAGACTAGCGGGGGGGCTGGTGAGCAGTTCTTC.

The rearrangement joins TRBV3-1 (or the pseudogene TRBV3-2) to TRBJ2-7; D perhaps matches TRBD1 (5 bases). CDR1 and CDR2 (germline): LGHDT, YNNKEL (reference sequence). The CDR3 totals 16 residues. Trimming stripped 0 bases from V and 4 bases from J, with 16 bases between. CDR3 amino acids: CASSQDGWQGRYEQYF. The CDR3 DNA reads TGTGCCAGCAGCCAAGATGGTTGGCAGGGAAGATACGAGCAGTACTTC.

A word on this clone: The germline gene is not matched at one end of the junction; a read error may be the cause. V gene TRBV11-2 combines with J gene TRBJ2-1, with TRBD2 matching over 11 bases. Germline loops: CDR1 SGHAT, CDR2 FQNNGV. This CDR3 is built from 14 residues. CDR3 region: CASSLDRGGTSGIF. In DNA, the CDR3 is TGTGCCAGCAGCTTAGATCGGGGCGGGACTAGCGGAATCTTC.

The genes are TRBV7-9 and TRBJ1-6; possibly TRBD1 for D (5 bases). CDR3 length: 16 residues. Germline V gives CDR1 SEHNR, CDR2 FQNEAQ (reference sequence). Trimming shortened V by 3 bases and J by 0 bases, and 9 bases separated the two germline ends. CDR3 protein: CASSLNGGSYNSPLHF. In nucleotides, the CDR3 is TGTGCCAGCAGCTTGAACGGGGGCTCCTATAATTCACCCCTCCACTTT.

The chain has TRBV4-2 and TRBJ1-6; D not certain. Germline loops: CDR1 LGHNA, CDR2 YNFKEQ. V lost 0 bases and J 0 bases, leaving 3 bases between the germline ends. This CDR3 comprises 15 residues. In DNA, the CDR3 is TGTGCCAGCAGCCAAGATTACTCCTATAATTCACCCCTCCACTTT. This sequence encodes CASSQDYSYNSPLHF.

The chain employs TRBV6-5 and TRBJ1-2, with no clear D. V gave up 1 base and J gave up 3 bases, with 6 bases separating them. The CDR3 contains 13 residues. Germline V CDR1 and CDR2: MNHEY, SVGAGI. CDR3: CASSYYRDYGYTF. The CDR3 DNA sequence: TGTGCCAGCAGTTACTACCGCGACTATGGCTACACCTTC.

The chain uses TRBV15 and TRBJ1-2, with 8 bases lining up with TRBD1. Per the germline V gene, CDR1 is LNHNV and CDR2 is YYDKDF (reference sequence). V shed 5 bases and J 4 bases; nucleotides not matched to a gene: 12. The CDR3 contains 16 residues. In DNA, the CDR3 is TGTGCCACCAGCTCCCGAGGGCCAGGGGGCAGCTATGGCTACACCTTC. This translates into CATSSRGPGGSYGYTF.

V gene TRBV18 combines with J gene TRBJ2-3, with a possible D match to TRBD1 (6 bases). Germline CDR1 reads KGHSH; CDR2 reads LQKENI. Trimming cost V 6 bases and J 4 bases, with 11 bases left between them. This CDR3 spans 13 amino acids. The CDR3 spells CASSQGLADTQYF. The CDR3 DNA follows: TGTGCCAGCTCCCAGGGGCTGGCAGATACGCAGTATTTT.

V is TRBV3-1 (or the pseudogene TRBV3-2) and J is TRBJ2-3; D gene uncertain. This CDR3 has 12 residues. Germline V gives CDR1 LGHDT, CDR2 YNNKEL (reference sequence). Trimming shortened V by 4 bases and J by 10 bases, and 12 bases separated the two germline ends. The CDR3 bases are TGTGCCAGCAGCCTTGCTGAGACTGCGCAGTATTTT. This codes for CASSLAETAQYF.

The table lists this clone with a count of one. The chain uses TRBV29-1 and TRBJ2-1; D remains ambiguous. Germline V gene sequence: CDR1 SQVTM, CDR2 ANQGSEA. V dropped 3 bases and J dropped 7 bases, with 7 bases sitting between them. The CDR3 is made up of 11 amino acids. The CDR3 here is CSVDPVNEQFF. CDR3 in DNA: TGCAGCGTTGATCCCGTAAATGAGCAGTTCTTC.

This clone was counted a single time. This sequence joins TRBV11-3 and TRBJ2-1; a possible D gene is TRBD2 (6 bases). The CDR3 extends over 17 amino acids. Trimming took 5 bases from V and 7 from J, leaving 24 bases between them. The V gene's germline CDR1 is SGHNT and CDR2 YENEEA. Here the CDR3 reads CASSPTSMASDRNEQFF. CDR3 nucleotides: TGTGCCAGCAGCCCCACCTCAATGGCTAGCGACCGGAATGAGCAGTTCTTC.

The rearrangement uses TRBV5-4 and TRBJ2-5, with TRBD2 matching over 13 bases. The ends lost 5 bases at V and 2 bases at J; junction bases unmatched: 3. Looked up from germline, CDR1 is SGHNT and CDR2 is YYREEE (reference sequence). The CDR3 is 15 amino acids. CDR3 nucleotide sequence: TGTGCCAGCAGTCCGACTAGCGGGGGGCAAGAGACCCAGTACTTC. As protein: CASSPTSGGQETQYF.

This chain uses TRBV6-6 with TRBJ2-7; D gene unclear. Germline CDR1 is MNHNY and CDR2 is SVGAGI (reference sequence). V lost 3 bases and J lost 5, with 14 bases in between. The CDR3 runs 14 residues. CDR3 sequence: CASSYKGGINEQYF. DNA for the CDR3: TGTGCCAGCAGTTATAAAGGCGGAATCAACGAGCAGTACTTC.

There are a few counts of this clone. The chain employs TRBV7-9 and TRBJ1-6; D is ambiguous. The V gene lost 4 bases and the J gene lost 2 bases, with 6 bases spanning the gap. CDR1 SEHNR and CDR2 FQNEAQ come from the germline V gene (reference sequence). The CDR3 contains 14 residues. The CDR3 loop reads CASSSGTYNSPLHF. DNA for the CDR3: TGTGCCAGCAGCTCCGGGACCTATAATTCACCCCTCCACTTT.

V and J are TRBV4-1 and TRBJ2-7; D not certain. V lost 4 bases and J lost 0, with 13 bases in between. The germline gives CDR1 MGHRA, CDR2 YSYEKL. This CDR3 is 15 amino acids long. The CDR3 sequence is CASSPPEAYSYEQYF. DNA of the CDR3: TGCGCCAGCAGCCCCCCCGAGGCCTACTCCTACGAGCAGTACTTC.

The chain is built from TRBV18 and TRBJ1-4, with 7 bases identical to TRBD1. With 6 bases clipped from V and 4 bases from J, the junction kept 5 bases outside the gene matches. Germline V lookup: CDR1 KGHSH, CDR2 LQKENI. The length of the CDR3 is 14 residues. The CDR3 region has the DNA TGTGCCAGCTCCCCGGGACAGCGTAATGAAAAACTGTTTTTT. It encodes CASSPGQRNEKLFF. The full variable domain, its missing parts supplied by reference TRBV18 and TRBJ1-4, is NAGVMQNPRHLVRRRGQEARLRCSPMKGHSHVYWYRQLPEEGLKFMVYLQKENIIDESGMPKERFSAEFPKEGPSILRIQQVVRGDSAAYFCASSPGQRNEKLFFGSGTQLSVL.

The chain links TRBV5-4 to TRBJ2-2, with 7 bases lining up with TRBD1. The CDR3 contains 16 residues. Trimming cost V 4 bases and J 6 bases; bases outside gene matches: 12. Germline V gene data show CDR1 as SGHNT and CDR2 as YYREEE (reference sequence). The DNA for the CDR3 is TGTGCCAGCAGCCGTACAGGGGCTGGGGTAGCCGGGGAGCTGTTTTTT. This codes for CASSRTGAGVAGELFF.

This chain joins TRBV5-1 and TRBJ2-3; a weak D match, TRBD2 (6 bases). Deletions cut 3 bases from V and 2 bases from J, with 10 bases between. Germline values: CDR1 SGHRS, CDR2 YFSETQ. This CDR3 is built from 14 residues. The CDR3 here is CASSWGDHTDTQYF. The CDR3 bases are TGCGCCAGCAGCTGGGGGGACCACACAGATACGCAGTATTTT.

The chain recombines TRBV5-1 with TRBJ1-1; 7 nucleotides match TRBD1. Trimming at V came to 4 bases and at J to 5 bases, leaving 5 bases not matched to a gene. Germline V gene data show CDR1 as SGHRS and CDR2 as YFSETQ. The CDR3 spans 13 residues. The CDR3, as DNA: TGCGCCAGCAGCCTCGGGACAGATACTGAAGCTTTCTTT. This gives the protein CASSLGTDTEAFF. The complete variable domain, with remaining parts taken from reference TRBV5-1 and TRBJ1-1, reads KAGVTQTPRYLIKTRGQQVTLSCSPISGHRSVSWYQQTPGQGLQFLFEYFSETQRNKGNFPGRFSGRQFSNSRSEMNVSTLELGDSALYLCASSLGTDTEAFFGQGTRLTVV.